Listed here are 20 T cell receptor beta chains from one sample, sequenced in a study of identical twins. In TCRdb, the 5' RACE reads were re-called with MiXCR into one record per CDR3 protein. The table includes 420,000 or so distinct CDR3 sequences, less than 20% detected once. The material sequenced was naive T cells sorted from blood. Source of these receptors: a man in his fifties in good health.

This clonotype was seen only a few times. The rearrangement joins TRBV20-1 to TRBJ1-1; 10 bases match TRBD1. This CDR3 is built from 13 residues. CDR1 DFQATT and CDR2 SNEGSKA come from the germline V gene (reference sequence). Unmatched junction bases numbered 2, after V lost 6 bases and J lost 1 base. In DNA, the CDR3 is TGCAGTGCGCGGACAGGGGGGAACACTGAAGCTTTCTTT. Translation gives CSARTGGNTEAFF.

V is TRBV12-3 or TRBV12-4 and J is TRBJ2-1; 7 positions match TRBD2. J lost 10 bases, V lost 5 bases, and 2 bases had no gene match. The CDR3 has 11 amino acids. The CDR3 bases are TGTGCCAGCAGTGCACTAGCGGAGCAGTTCTTC. Translated, it gives CASSALAEQFF.

This chain links TRBV15 with TRBJ2-1; unclear D gene. The CDR3 has 13 residues. The germline gives CDR1 LNHNV, CDR2 YYDKDF (reference sequence). Trimming shortened V by 5 bases and J by 9 bases, and 14 bases separated the two germline ends. The CDR3 protein is CATSDRLTGEQFF. CDR3 DNA sequence: TGTGCCACCAGCGACCGACTGACGGGTGAGCAGTTCTTC.

A few counts support this clonotype. V and J are TRBV11-2 and TRBJ2-1, with 10 nucleotides matching TRBD2. The CDR3 is 16 residues long. The germline gives CDR1 SGHAT, CDR2 FQNNGV. The V and J ends lost 5 bases and 5 bases, in that order; junction bases with no gene match: 9. CDR3 nucleotides: TGTGCCAGCAGCGACGAACTAGCGGGGTTGAACAATGAGCAGTTCTTC. Translating it yields CASSDELAGLNNEQFF.

This clonotype was detected ten times or more. This chain connects TRBV20-1 to TRBJ1-6, with D hard to call. The germline V gene encodes CDR1 DFQATT and CDR2 SNEGSKA (reference sequence). V was clipped by 3 bases and J by 7 bases, with 10 bases between them. This CDR3 has 13 amino acids. CDR3 sequence reads: CSASESNNSPLHF. The CDR3 DNA reads TGCAGTGCTAGTGAGAGTAACAATTCACCCCTCCACTTT.

As regards this clonotype: At one end the junction does not follow the germline gene, possibly because of a read error. The rearrangement links TRBV7-7 to TRBJ2-1, with a possible D match to TRBD1 (6 bases). Germline V gene sequence: CDR1 SSHAT, CDR2 FNYEAQ (reference sequence). The CDR3 extends over 15 amino acids. The CDR3 sequence: CASSSGDRSYNEQFF. The CDR3 region has the DNA TGTGCTAGCAGCTCAGGGGACCGCTCCTACAATGAGCAGTTCTTC.

This clonotype was observed at least ten times. The chain recombines TRBV18 with TRBJ1-6; perhaps TRBD1 as D (6 bases). This CDR3 comprises 16 residues. Trimming removed 2 bases from V and 6 bases from J, with 14 bases in between. Germline V gene data show CDR1 as KGHSH and CDR2 as LQKENI. The CDR3 loop is CASSPWTTGANSPLHF. For the CDR3, the DNA is TGTGCCAGCTCACCATGGACGACAGGAGCTAATTCACCCCTCCACTTT.

The V and J genes are TRBV3-1 and TRBJ2-7; 9 nucleotides line up with TRBD2. Per germline, CDR1 LGHDT and CDR2 YNNKEL (reference sequence). This CDR3 has 15 amino acids. V lost 0 bases to trimming and J lost 3 bases; unmatched junction nucleotides: 3. The CDR3 is CASSQDAGGDYEQYF. In DNA form, the CDR3 reads TGTGCCAGCAGCCAAGACGCGGGGGGGGACTACGAGCAGTACTTC.

This clonotype appeared a few times. The CDR3 loop reads CASSTTEDSPLHF. The CDR3 coding sequence is TGTGCCAGCAGTACGACAGAGGATTCACCCCTCCACTTT. The V call is TRBV12-3 or TRBV12-4, the J call TRBJ1-6, with D possibly TRBD1 on 5 matching bases. The V gene lost 5 bases and the J gene lost 8 bases, with 10 bases spanning the gap. The CDR3 is 13 residues long.

This clonotype was seen ten or more times. The chain couples TRBV29-1 to TRBJ2-3; 9 bases are a match to TRBD1. Germline lookup yields CDR1 SQVTM and CDR2 ANQGSEA. V shed 7 bases, J shed 1 base, and the junction held 6 bases outside the gene matches. CDR3 size: 14 residues. The CDR3, as DNA: TGCAGCGCCACGTGGGACAGGGGCACAGATACGCAGTATTTT. Translated, it gives CSATWDRGTDTQYF.

This clonotype was found a few times. The chain uses TRBV28 and TRBJ1-1, with D uncertain. This CDR3 comprises 13 residues. Trimming took 7 bases from V and 5 from J, leaving 14 bases between them. Germline-derived CDR1 and CDR2 are MDHEN and SYDVKM. The CDR3 bases are TGTGCCAGCATGCAGAGCGCGAGTACTGAAGCTTTCTTT. Residues: CASMQSASTEAFF.

V is TRBV9 and J is TRBJ1-6; 10 bases line up with TRBD1. The V gene's germline CDR1 is SGDLS and CDR2 YYNGEE. CDR3 length equals 15 residues. V gave up 3 bases and J gave up 10 bases; unmatched junction bases: 7. This CDR3 is CASSATGTGVSPLHF. The CDR3 coding sequence is TGTGCCAGCAGCGCGACCGGGACAGGGGTATCACCCCTCCACTTT.

In this sample, this clonotype turned up a few times. The rearrangement joins TRBV12-3 or TRBV12-4 to TRBJ2-3; no clear D gene. This CDR3 comprises 13 residues. V lost 1 base to trimming and J lost 8 bases, with 10 bases between them. CDR3 protein: CASSLDLMGTQYF. The CDR3 nucleotides read TGTGCCAGCAGTTTAGACCTAATGGGTACGCAGTATTTT.

This rearrangement joins TRBV6-4 to TRBJ2-3, with D possibly being TRBD1 (5 bases). The CDR3 runs to 14 residues. The V gene's germline CDR1 is MRHNA and CDR2 SNTAGT. Between the trimmed V and J ends, which lost 0 bases and 1 base, there was a span of 5 bases. The CDR3: CASSDSGGTDTQYF. DNA of the CDR3: TGTGCCAGCAGTGACTCAGGGGGCACAGATACGCAGTATTTT.

In this sample, this clonotype turned up a few times. The chain employs TRBV5-1 and TRBJ2-5, with unresolved D. The germline V gene has CDR1 SGHRS and CDR2 YFSETQ. This CDR3 region has 13 residues. Trimming took 1 base from V and 5 from J, leaving 9 bases between them. The CDR3 is CASSLTTRETQYF. CDR3 bases: TGCGCCAGCAGCTTGACCACCAGGGAGACCCAGTACTTC.

This clonotype was found many times. The chain has TRBV6-2 or TRBV6-3 and TRBJ2-3; TRBD2 matches at 7 bases. The CDR3 runs 13 residues. V gave up 6 bases and J gave up 6 bases; unmatched junction bases: 6. In germline, CDR1 is MNHEY, CDR2 SVGEGT. CDR3 residues: CASSRGSWDTQYF. The DNA of the CDR3 is TGTGCCAGCAGCCGCGGGAGTTGGGATACGCAGTATTTT.

This chain uses TRBV20-1 with TRBJ1-5; no definite D call. Germline assignment: CDR1 DFQATT and CDR2 SNEGSKA (reference sequence). V dropped 5 bases and J dropped 3 bases, with 14 bases sitting between them. The CDR3 length is 14 residues. The CDR3 reads CSAWRPTSNQPQHF. The CDR3 DNA sequence: TGCAGTGCTTGGAGACCGACTTCCAATCAGCCCCAGCATTTT.

This clonotype was counted only a few times. The chain links TRBV20-1 to TRBJ2-7, with a possible D match to TRBD1 (5 bases). Germline V gene sequence: CDR1 DFQATT, CDR2 SNEGSKA (reference sequence). Trimming left V 5 bases short and J 3 bases short, with 14 bases between. CDR3 length equals 13 residues. The CDR3 DNA reads as TGCAGTGCTGATGCTGGAGACAGCTACGAGCAGTACTTC. Translated, it gives CSADAGDSYEQYF.

This rearrangement joins TRBV15 to TRBJ1-2, with D perhaps matching TRBD1 (5 bases). The CDR3 sequence is 15 residues long. The V end was cut by 5 bases, the J end by 3 bases, with 16 bases between. CDR1 is LNHNV and CDR2 is YYDKDF in the germline V gene (reference sequence). The CDR3 DNA is TGTGCCACCAGCCTTATAGGGACCTCGGACTATGGCTACACCTTC. Translation gives CATSLIGTSDYGYTF.

There are many counts of this clonotype. The chain employs TRBV20-1 and TRBJ2-5; D is undetermined. V lost 4 bases and J lost 2, with 2 bases in between. The CDR3 sequence is 10 residues long. CDR1 DFQATT and CDR2 SNEGSKA come from the germline V gene (reference sequence). The CDR3 sequence: CSATQETQYF. The DNA for the CDR3 is TGCAGTGCTACTCAAGAGACCCAGTACTTC.